This T cell receptor (beta chain) was identified in a study of Tregs in tolerant kidney transplant recipients (dated by TCRdb to the late 2010s). With regard to the full study: The study applied TCRbeta sequencing to find donor-specific regulatory T cells before combined kidney and bone marrow transplantation and then followed those same cells after transplant. TCRbeta repertoire sequencing was used in 3 healthy controls to compare several methods for expanding Tregs specific for an allogeneic donor. Points the paper makes about the study in general: Because only a small number of patients were included, the study had limitations, and the results will need to be validated in larger populations as well as under other immunosuppression protocols. Expanding Tregs with activated donor B cells appeared to identify the most biologically relevant and donor-specific TCRbeta repertoire. Biological reproducibility was not directly assessed, although technical replication error appeared to be minimal.

Notes on this clone: Its antigen is not yet known. No quality values exist for individual bases; no much larger clone is one base distant.

For TCRbeta CDR3 sequencing, genomic DNA from the sorted cells was extracted using the QIAGEN DNeasy Blood and Tissue Kit. High-throughput TCRbeta CDR3 sequencing was carried out commercially through immunoSEQ, with PCR amplification with bias correction and internal controls included. In the authors' own workflow: Unique productive TCRbeta sequences were defined by CDR3 nucleotide sequence when primers matched and otherwise by CDR3 amino acid sequence together with Vbeta and Jbeta genes. As a correction for sorting error, sequences shared between sorted populations at a frequency ratio of 2:1 or less were discarded, and the remaining shared sequences were assigned to the higher population. A sequence counted as donor-reactive if, in CFSE-low cells, the sequence had a frequency of at least 0.01% and was expanded at least 5-fold compared with unstimulated cells. Jensen-Shannon divergence calculated on the top 100 TCRbeta sequences ranked by frequency was used to measure repertoire divergence. For samples with multiple sequencing runs, sorting error was corrected in each run separately before the runs were combined. In its TCRdb copy, this immuneACCESS table keeps in-frame sequences only and misses some clones. Where compared with another copy, unresolved V genes explain less than half of these, and the others have no known cause. That table supplies the V and J calls and clone size; D and trimming were determined from the DNA. Present in this sample are 100,000 to 150,000 clones, 92% of which were seen just once. More than 0.5% of the sample lies in the top ten.

Unstimulated Tregs (CD4+CD25+CD127-), CD4+ non-Tregs (CD4+CD25-), CD4 and CD8 cells were FACS-sorted from thawed PBMCs. Blood from healthy controls was obtained either as purchased buffy coats or from healthy volunteers. Healthy control blood was processed by Ficoll density gradient to PBMCs and cryopreserved; patient PBMCs were collected before and after transplant. As encoded in the germline V gene, CDR1 is MNHEY while CDR2 is SVGAGI. The CDR3 runs 15 residues from the cysteine to the phenylalanine. The entry retains the CDR3 DNA only, 45 bases that are in frame from base 1. V loses 5 bases of germline sequence and J loses 4 bases, and the interval between the two ends is 16 bases.

Sequencing was carried out using CD4+ T cells from blood. The V and J genes are TRBV6-5 and TRBJ2-3, with no reliable assignment of the D segment. The sequence derives from a human donor in good health. The CDR3 region has the sequence CASSPAKIRPDTQYF. The base sequence is TGTGCCAGCAGTCCTGCCAAGATCAGACCAGATACGCAGTATTTT.